These 19 T cell receptor beta chains share one sample of origin, sequenced in a study of blood T cell repertoires in COVID-19. Sequencing was performed with immunoSEQ multiplex PCR; in TCRdb, only in-frame clones are kept and a portion is missing. Of around 500,000 clones listed, 80% to 90% were seen once; the top ten hold under 9.5%. What was sequenced was PBMCs or T cells enriched from blood (not recorded which). The receptor set was obtained from a woman in her sixties or seventies who had recovered from COVID-19.

Of note for this clone: The same CDR3 can be traced to other DNA sequences in this sample. The chain links TRBV24-1 to TRBJ2-5; TRBD1 matches 9 bases. Per germline, CDR1 KGHDR and CDR2 SFDVKD. Trimming at V came to 4 bases and at J to 5 bases, leaving 7 bases not matched to a gene. This CDR3 spans 15 amino acids. The CDR3, as DNA: TGTGCCACCAGTGACCCGGGACAGGGAGGGGAGACCCAGTACTTC. Residues: CATSDPGQGGETQYF.

The chain uses TRBV6-5 and TRBJ1-6, with TRBD1 as a possible D gene (5 bases). CDR3 length: 16 residues. Germline V gene sequence: CDR1 MNHEY, CDR2 SVGAGI. V was clipped by 0 bases and J by 7 bases, with 13 bases between them. The CDR3 DNA is TGTGCCAGCAGTTACTCGAATTGGCAGGGAAATTCACCCCTCCACTTT. Amino acid sequence: CASSYSNWQGNSPLHF.

This clone appeared once. This chain connects TRBV6-5 to TRBJ2-3; 8 bases fit TRBD1. CDR3 length: 15 amino acids. CDR1 and CDR2 from the germline V gene are MNHEY and SVGAGI. The V segment lost 4 bases and the J segment 3 bases; nucleotides outside the gene matches: 6. The CDR3 sequence is CASSSRDRLTDTQYF. The CDR3 DNA reads as TGTGCCAGCAGTTCCCGGGACAGGCTAACAGATACGCAGTATTTT.

In this sample, this clone turned up once. The chain joins TRBV9 to TRBJ1-3; possibly TRBD1 for D (6 bases). CDR1 is SGDLS and CDR2 is YYNGEE in the germline V gene. Trimming took off 6 bases at V and 4 bases at J, with 23 bases between the two ends. The CDR3 is 17 residues long. CDR3 protein: CASTPTAGGATGNTIYF. The CDR3 DNA sequence: TGTGCCAGCACCCCGACGGCGGGGGGCGCAACCGGAAACACCATATATTTT.

The chain combines TRBV7-8 with TRBJ2-6; 7 bases map to TRBD1. This CDR3 comprises 16 residues. The germline V gene encodes CDR1 SGHVS and CDR2 FQNEAQ. The J segment lost 3 bases and the V segment lost 5 bases, leaving 7 bases of the junction unmatched. The CDR3 bases are TGTGCCAGCAGCCCCCTTACAGGGGTTGGGGCCAACGTCCTGACTTTC. Translating it yields CASSPLTGVGANVLTF.

This rearrangement joins TRBV19 to TRBJ1-3; perhaps TRBD1 as D (6 bases). V was shortened by 6 bases and J by 0 bases, with 12 bases between the two germline ends. Germline lookup yields CDR1 LNHDA and CDR2 SQIVND (reference sequence). The CDR3 has 15 residues. The CDR3 is CASSRQANSGNTIYF. As DNA, the CDR3 is TGTGCCAGTAGCAGACAGGCGAACTCTGGAAACACCATATATTTT.

The chain has TRBV28 and TRBJ1-6; the D is unclear. The CDR3 has 16 amino acids. With 2 bases removed from V and 3 bases from J, the gap between germline ends came to 11 bases. Germline V gives CDR1 MDHEN, CDR2 SYDVKM. The CDR3 region has the DNA TGTGCCAGCAGTTTACGGGGTTCGGGCTATAATTCACCCCTCCACTTT. Its translation: CASSLRGSGYNSPLHF.

The gene calls are TRBV7-6 and TRBJ1-4; the match to TRBD1 covers 9 bases. CDR3 length equals 15 residues. The ends lost 2 bases at V and 8 bases at J; junction bases unmatched: 6. Germline assignment: CDR1 SGHVS and CDR2 FNYEAQ. CDR3 DNA: TGTGCCAGCAGCTTAATGGGACAGGGTGGGGAAAAACTGTTTTTT. Translation: CASSLMGQGGEKLFF.

V usage is TRBV29-1 and J usage is TRBJ2-3, with 7 bases identical to TRBD1. Looked up from germline, CDR1 is SQVTM and CDR2 is ANQGSEA. V trimming: 5 bases; J trimming: 8 bases; junction bases outside the gene matches: 4. The CDR3 length is 11 residues. In DNA, the CDR3 is TGCAGCGTTTCCCGGGACAGTACGCAGTATTTT. Protein product: CSVSRDSTQYF.

The J gene is TRBJ1-6, the V gene TRBV4-1; D gene unclear. Germline CDR1 is MGHRA and CDR2 is YSYEKL. The V gene lost 0 bases and the J gene lost 0 bases, with 9 bases spanning the gap. The CDR3 sequence is 17 residues long. CDR3 residues: CASSQDAAGSYNSPLHF. The DNA of the CDR3 is TGCGCCAGCAGCCAAGATGCGGCGGGCTCCTATAATTCACCCCTCCACTTT.

J is TRBJ1-2 and V is TRBV5-4; the match to TRBD1 covers 7 bases. V trimming: 0 bases; J trimming: 4 bases; junction bases outside the gene matches: 6. The CDR3 sequence is 15 residues long. Germline V gene sequence: CDR1 SGHNT, CDR2 YYREEE (reference sequence). CDR3 sequence reads: CASSLGGGESYGYTF. The CDR3 nucleotides are TGTGCCAGCAGCTTGGGAGGGGGCGAGAGCTATGGCTACACCTTC.

In DNA form, the CDR3 reads TGTGCCAGCAGCCACGGGACAGCCTATAGCAATCAGCCCCAGCATTTT. As protein: CASSHGTAYSNQPQHF. The chain couples TRBV7-2 to TRBJ1-5; the match to TRBD1 covers 7 bases. Germline V gene lookup returns CDR1 SGHTA and CDR2 FQGNSA. This CDR3 has 16 amino acids. J lost 0 bases, V lost 5 bases, and 7 bases had no gene match.

V is TRBV4-1 and J is TRBJ1-6; the D gene is possibly TRBD1 (5 bases). From germline, CDR1 is MGHRA and CDR2 YSYEKL. V lost 2 bases and J lost 7, with 9 bases in between. CDR3 length: 14 residues. CDR3 amino acids: CASSQRTTNSPLHF. The DNA of the CDR3 is TGCGCCAGCAGCCAACGGACAACGAATTCACCCCTCCACTTT.

The rearrangement uses TRBV29-1 and TRBJ2-5; tentatively, D is TRBD2 (7 bases). Germline CDR1 SQVTM, CDR2 ANQGSEA. The V end was cut by 5 bases, the J end by 3 bases, with 16 bases between. CDR3 length: 14 residues. CDR3 DNA: TGCAGCGTTCGTCGGGGGGCAAAAGAAGAGACCCAGTACTTC. Residues: CSVRRGAKEETQYF. Supplemented by reference TRBV29-1 and TRBJ2-5, the full variable domain reads SAVISQKPSRDICQRGTSLTIQCQVDSQVTMMFWYRQQPGQSLTLIATANQGSEATYESGFVIDKFPISRPNLTFSTLTVSNMSPEDSSIYLCSVRRGAKEETQYFGPGTRLLVL.

The chain employs TRBV5-1 and TRBJ2-3; TRBD1 matches 10 bases. Germline trimming cut 4 bases from V and 2 bases from J; bases unmatched to any gene: 7. From germline, CDR1 is SGHRS and CDR2 YFSETQ. This CDR3 contains 16 residues. The CDR3: CASSPRQGANTDTQYF. The CDR3 DNA reads as TGCGCCAGCAGCCCAAGACAGGGGGCAAACACAGATACGCAGTATTTT.

This chain joins TRBV5-5 and TRBJ2-6; D is perhaps TRBD2 (5 bases). CDR3 length equals 19 residues. Germline assignment: CDR1 SGHKS and CDR2 YYEKEE (reference sequence). Trimming left V 0 bases short and J 2 bases short, with 18 bases between. The CDR3 loop reads CASSLGRNFMEPGANVLTF. CDR3 DNA sequence: TGTGCCAGCAGCTTGGGGAGGAACTTTATGGAGCCTGGGGCCAACGTCCTGACTTTC.

V usage is TRBV10-1 and J usage is TRBJ2-2, with 9 bases identical to TRBD2. Germline-derived CDR1 and CDR2 are WNHNN and SYGVQD (reference sequence). After removal of 4 bases from V and 4 bases from J, the junction contained 4 bases not matched to a gene. This CDR3 contains 15 residues. CDR3 DNA sequence: TGCGCCAGCAGTGCACTAGCGGGCTCCACCGGGGAGCTGTTTTTT. It encodes CASSALAGSTGELFF.

The chain uses TRBV18 and TRBJ2-2; D is unresolved. The V gene's germline CDR1 is KGHSH and CDR2 LQKENI. The CDR3 consists of 16 residues. Trimming pared 3 bases from V and 0 bases from J, leaving 11 bases between. This CDR3 reads CASSPRNAPNTGELFF. CDR3 nucleotide sequence: TGTGCCAGCTCACCTCGAAACGCGCCGAACACCGGGGAGCTGTTTTTT.

The V gene is TRBV30, the J gene TRBJ2-3, with D hard to call. Trimming cost V 0 bases and J 5 bases, with 15 bases left between them. The length of the CDR3 is 15 residues. Germline CDR1 GTSNPN, CDR2 SVGIG (reference sequence). In DNA form, the CDR3 reads TGTGCCTGGAGTGTAAAGCTGTCACGGAGAGATACGCAGTATTTT. Encoded protein: CAWSVKLSRRDTQYF.